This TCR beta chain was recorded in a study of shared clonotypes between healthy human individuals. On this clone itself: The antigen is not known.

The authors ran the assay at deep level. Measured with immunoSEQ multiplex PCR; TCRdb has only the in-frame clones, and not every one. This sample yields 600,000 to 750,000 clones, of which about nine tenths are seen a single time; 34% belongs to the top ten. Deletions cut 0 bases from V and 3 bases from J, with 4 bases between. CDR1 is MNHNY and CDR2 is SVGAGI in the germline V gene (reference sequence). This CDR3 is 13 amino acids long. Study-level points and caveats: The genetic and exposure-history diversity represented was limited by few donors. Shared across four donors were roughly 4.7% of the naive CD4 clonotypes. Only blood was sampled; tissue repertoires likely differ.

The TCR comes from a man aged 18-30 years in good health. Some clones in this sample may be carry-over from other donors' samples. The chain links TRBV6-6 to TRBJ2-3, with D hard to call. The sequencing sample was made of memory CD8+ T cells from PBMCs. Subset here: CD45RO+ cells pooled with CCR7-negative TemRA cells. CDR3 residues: CASSYSITDTQYF. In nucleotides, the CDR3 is TGTGCCAGCAGTTACTCAATTACAGATACGCAGTATTTT.